A selection of T cell receptor beta chains follows, all from one sample in a study. TCRdb fed the 5' RACE reads into MiXCR, producing one record per CDR3 protein. This table holds about 43,000 distinct CDR3 sequences, approximately 31% found once. Material for sequencing was memory CD4+ T cells sorted from a lymph node. These receptors came from a female donor with breast cancer. CDR3s include the opening cysteine and the closing phenylalanine or tryptophan.

j_call | v_call | cdr3_aa
TRBJ2-1 | TRBV10-3 | CATQGWDEQFF
TRBJ2-7 | TRBV27 | CASSPHGLAEQYF
TRBJ2-7 | TRBV5-1 | CASSRAGLEEQYF
TRBJ2-5 | TRBV9 | CASSPAPLLAGQETQYF
TRBJ2-3 | TRBV12-5 | CASGFDGTSQASTDTQYF
TRBJ2-2 | TRBV5-6 | CASSHANTGELFF
TRBJ2-3 | TRBV7-2 | CASSFDRGLRDTQYF
TRBJ2-5 | TRBV5-1 | CASSLSRGMETQYF
TRBJ2-2 | TRBV20-1 | CSAKTSRYTGELFF
TRBJ1-2 | TRBV20-1 | CSARDGSHYGYTF
TRBJ2-3 | TRBV24-1 | CATSQRGATDTQYF
TRBJ2-2 | TRBV13 | CASSLLHTGELFF
TRBJ2-3 | TRBV20-1 | CSARPQTYTDTQYF
TRBJ2-5 | TRBV5-1 | CASRDSQETQYF
TRBJ1-5 | TRBV24-1 | CATSGAGPQHF
TRBJ2-7 | TRBV7-9 | CASSSDRDRGGSTSF
TRBJ2-3 | TRBV28 | CASSLDRSTDTQYF
TRBJ2-7 | TRBV12-3/TRBV12-4 | CASSSGQPSYEQYF
TRBJ2-3 | TRBV6-5 | CASKTVTDTQYF
TRBJ1-5 | TRBV4-2 | CASSRQGVGNQPQHF
TRBJ2-1 | TRBV20-1 | CSARDYGGGSYNEQFF
TRBJ2-7 | TRBV5-4 | CASSLGRDGSYEQYF
TRBJ1-2 | TRBV6-6 | CASSYGAPLYGYTF
TRBJ2-1 | TRBV6-5 | CASLRGTEQFF
TRBJ2-3 | TRBV29-1 | CSAQQGTATDTQYF
TRBJ1-5 | TRBV7-2 | CASSQQGGGNQPQHF
TRBJ1-2 | TRBV4-1 | CASSQAAIAGMGGNGYTF
TRBJ2-5 | TRBV10-3 | CAISEWDNQETQYF
TRBJ2-2 | TRBV5-1 | CASSPEGPNTGELFF
TRBJ1-1 | TRBV20-1 | CSARVVNTEAFF
TRBJ2-7 | TRBV4-1 | CASSQEAGLNEQYF
TRBJ1-5 | TRBV24-1 | CATSEAASNQPQHF
TRBJ2-5 | TRBV6-6 | CASIGTKRGGAQYF
TRBJ2-7 | TRBV11-2 | CASSLEWQVYEQYF
TRBJ2-7 | TRBV20-1 | CSATSRDRGYEQYF
TRBJ2-7 | TRBV5-1 | CASSLAGERYEQYF
TRBJ1-4 | TRBV2 | CASSRLTTNEKLFF
TRBJ2-1 | TRBV6-1 | CASSARKSGLAGNKQFF
TRBJ1-1 | TRBV5-1 | CASSLEGFLSNTEAFF
TRBJ2-2 | TRBV5-1 | CASSLEQGNTGELFF
TRBJ1-1 | TRBV5-1 | CASSVEGARNTEAFF
TRBJ1-3 | TRBV6-5 | CASSATGGSGNTIYF
TRBJ1-1 | TRBV12-1 | CASLPSPGLCEAFF
TRBJ2-1 | TRBV27 | CASSWAGPNNEQFF
TRBJ2-1 | TRBV7-9 | CASSTTGYNEQFF
TRBJ2-7 | TRBV6-4 | CASSEGGGQGLLEQYF